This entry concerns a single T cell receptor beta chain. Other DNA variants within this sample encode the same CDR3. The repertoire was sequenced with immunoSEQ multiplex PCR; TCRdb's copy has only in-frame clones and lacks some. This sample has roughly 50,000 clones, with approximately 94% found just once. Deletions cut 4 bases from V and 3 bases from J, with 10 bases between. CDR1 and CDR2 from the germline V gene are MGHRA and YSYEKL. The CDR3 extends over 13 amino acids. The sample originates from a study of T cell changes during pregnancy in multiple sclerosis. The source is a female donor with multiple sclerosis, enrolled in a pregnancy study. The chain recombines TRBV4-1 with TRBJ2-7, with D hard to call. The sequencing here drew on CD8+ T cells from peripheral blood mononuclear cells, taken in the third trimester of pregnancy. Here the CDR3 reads CASSPESRYEQYF. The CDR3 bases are TGCGCCAGCAGCCCTGAGAGTCGCTACGAGCAGTACTTC.